The 32 T cell receptor beta chains below were found in one sample sequenced in a study of T cell repertoires in cytomegalovirus infection. TCRdb itself ran the reads through MiXCR, one entry per CDR3 protein. Of about 190,000 distinct CDR3 sequences listed, under 30% are singletons. The sample was PBMCs. Source of these receptors: a human donor in good health (CMV status not recorded). Some clones in this sample may be carry-over from other donors' samples.

The chain uses TRBV6-2 or TRBV6-3 and TRBJ1-1, with 10 bases fitting TRBD1. J was trimmed by 1 base and V by 10 bases; bases with no gene match: 12. Germline V gene sequence: CDR1 MNHEY, CDR2 SVGEGT. The CDR3 contains 16 residues. The chain's CDR3 is CATGPRTGGANTEAFF. The CDR3 coding sequence is TGTGCCACCGGACCAAGGACAGGGGGTGCGAACACTGAAGCTTTCTTT.

DNA of the CDR3: TGTGCCAGCAGTTCCCAGGGGGCGCGAGATGGCTACACCTTC. It yields the protein CASSSQGARDGYTF. V is TRBV12-3 or TRBV12-4 and J is TRBJ1-2; 8 bases are shared with TRBD1. V lost 4 bases, J lost 6 bases, and 7 bases stayed unmatched. The CDR3 consists of 14 residues.

This chain connects TRBV7-2 to TRBJ2-7; D might be TRBD1 (6 bases). CDR1 and CDR2 (germline): SGHTA, FQGNSA. CDR3 length: 15 amino acids. V gave up 0 bases and J gave up 2 bases, with 11 bases separating them. This CDR3 reads CASSLAGTSTYEQYF. CDR3 coding DNA: TGTGCCAGCAGCTTAGCGGGGACATCTACCTACGAGCAGTACTTC. The whole variable domain, filled in from reference TRBV7-2 and TRBJ2-7, reads GAGVSQSPSNKVTEKGKDVELRCDPISGHTALYWYRQSLGQGLEFLIYFQGNSAPDKSGLPSDRFSAERTGGSVSTLTIQRTQQEDSAVYLCASSLAGTSTYEQYFGPGTRLTVT.

This clonotype was seen a few times. The chain employs TRBV6-2 or TRBV6-3 and TRBJ2-5; the D call may be TRBD1 or TRBD2 (5 bases each). The CDR3 is made up of 14 amino acids. V lost 1 base to trimming and J lost 2 bases, with 8 bases between them. CDR1 and CDR2 from the germline V gene are MNHEY and SVGEGT. The CDR3 nucleotides are TGTGCCAGCAGTTACTGGGACCCTCAAGAGACCCAGTACTTC. It codes for CASSYWDPQETQYF.

This chain joins TRBV12-3 or TRBV12-4 and TRBJ2-5; D uncertain. The end of the DNA is better explained by TRBJ2-1, so the J call may be wrong. The CDR3 contains 12 residues. Written as DNA, the CDR3 is TGTGCCAGCAGTCCCTCTGCAGAGACCCAGTTCTTC. Encoded protein: CASSPSAETQFF.

The chain recombines TRBV5-1 with TRBJ1-2; no definite D call. V lost 0 bases, J lost 4 bases, and 10 bases lay in between. In germline, CDR1 is SGHRS, CDR2 YFSETQ. This CDR3 region has 14 residues. CDR3 in DNA: TGCGCCAGCAGCTTGGGCGATTGGGGCTATGGCTACACCTTC. It yields the protein CASSLGDWGYGYTF. Full variable domain (outside the CDR3, taken from reference TRBV5-1 and TRBJ1-2): KAGVTQTPRYLIKTRGQQVTLSCSPISGHRSVSWYQQTPGQGLQFLFEYFSETQRNKGNFPGRFSGRQFSNSRSEMNVSTLELGDSALYLCASSLGDWGYGYTFGSGTRLTVV.

This clonotype was detected many times. This chain joins TRBV7-3 and TRBJ1-3; D possibly corresponds to TRBD1 (6 bases). From germline, CDR1 is SGHTA and CDR2 FQGTGA. This CDR3 has 15 residues. V gave up 5 bases and J gave up 2 bases, with 13 bases separating them. CDR3 sequence (DNA): TGTGCCAGCAGCCTTATGTACAGGGCTGGAAACACCATATATTTT. Translation gives CASSLMYRAGNTIYF.

This clonotype was counted only a few times. This rearrangement joins TRBV12-3 or TRBV12-4 to TRBJ1-1, with D unclear. The CDR3 covers 12 residues. V was pared by 7 bases and J by 3 bases, with 9 bases between. Here the CDR3 DNA reads TGTGCCAGCACCCTTAGGGACACTGAAGCTTTCTTT. It yields the protein CASTLRDTEAFF.

The chain is built from TRBV6-2 or TRBV6-3 and TRBJ1-1, with D unclear. V lost 5 bases and J 2 bases, leaving 21 bases between the germline ends. Germline V gene data show CDR1 as MNHEY and CDR2 as SVGEGT. CDR3 size: 17 residues. The CDR3 is CASSPPAAQMINTEAFF. The CDR3 nucleotides are TGTGCCAGCAGTCCCCCAGCAGCGCAGATGATTAACACTGAAGCTTTCTTT.

This clonotype was counted ten times or more. This sequence joins TRBV10-3 and TRBJ2-5; 9 bases align to TRBD1. Germline V gene lookup returns CDR1 ENHRY and CDR2 SYGVKD. CDR3 length: 16 residues. Trimming took 0 bases from V and 4 from J; bases not matched to a gene: 6. The CDR3 bases are TGTGCCATCAGTGAGTCGTCACAGGGGGCAGTAGAGACCCAGTACTTC. Its translation: CAISESSQGAVETQYF.

This rearrangement joins TRBV6-1 to TRBJ1-1; tentatively, D is TRBD1 (5 bases). The CDR3 sequence is 15 residues long. Germline-derived CDR1 and CDR2 are MNHNS and SASEGT. The germline V and J ends were trimmed by 1 base and 4 bases, with 13 bases remaining between them. The CDR3 nucleotides read TGTGCCAGCAGTGAAGTAGGCAGGGAGGGCACTGAAGCTTTCTTT. Its translation is CASSEVGREGTEAFF.

This chain links TRBV30 with TRBJ1-1; maybe TRBD1 (6 bases). This CDR3 is built from 13 residues. V shed 4 bases and J shed 1 base, with 10 bases lying between them. Germline V gene lookup returns CDR1 GTSNPN and CDR2 SVGIG (reference sequence). The CDR3 sequence: CAWISQGNTEAFF. CDR3 coding DNA: TGTGCCTGGATTTCACAGGGGAACACTGAAGCTTTCTTT.

This chain links TRBV6-1 with TRBJ1-1, with TRBD1 matching 7 bases. The J segment lost 4 bases and the V segment lost 6 bases, leaving 14 bases of the junction unmatched. The V gene's germline CDR1 is MNHNS and CDR2 SASEGT. The CDR3 consists of 16 residues. CDR3 nucleotides: TGTGCCAGCAGGGATGGGACAGCCCCCCTAGCCACTGAAGCTTTCTTT. Amino acid sequence: CASRDGTAPLATEAFF.

The chain combines TRBV19 with TRBJ1-1; D call uncertain. This CDR3 is built from 14 residues. V lost 5 bases, J lost 3 bases, and 13 bases lay in between. Germline lookup yields CDR1 LNHDA and CDR2 SQIVND (reference sequence). Written as DNA, the CDR3 is TGTGCCAGTAGTCCCGGGGTGGTGGACACTGAAGCTTTCTTT. Residues: CASSPGVVDTEAFF.

The CDR3 DNA sequence: TGTGCCAGCACTCGGGACGGTAGCACAGATACGCAGTATTTT. Residues: CASTRDGSTDTQYF. The rearrangement joins TRBV6-5 to TRBJ2-3; D tentatively reads TRBD1 or TRBD2 (5 bases each). Trimming left V 7 bases short and J 0 bases short, with 11 bases between. CDR1 and CDR2 from the germline V gene are MNHEY and SVGAGI. The CDR3 runs 14 residues.

As for this clonotype: This clone may be a read error of a much larger clone one base away. The V and J genes are TRBV7-8 and TRBJ2-3; D is uncertain. The germline CDR1 and CDR2 sequences are SGHVS and FQNEAQ. CDR3 length equals 12 residues. This CDR3 is CACSLNPDTQYF. CDR3 DNA: TGTGCCTGCAGCTTGAATCCAGATACGCAGTATTTT.

This clonotype has a count of ten or more. The rearrangement links TRBV7-2 to TRBJ2-1, with 7 bases that match TRBD1. Germline CDR1 is SGHTA and CDR2 is FQGNSA. CDR3 size: 16 residues. J lost 6 bases, V lost 5 bases, and 13 bases had no gene match. The CDR3 nucleotides are TGTGCCAGCAGCACTCCCGGGACAGCGTTTTCCAATGAGCAGTTCTTC. Amino acid sequence: CASSTPGTAFSNEQFF.

The chain has TRBV4-3 and TRBJ1-5; TRBD1 matches at 9 bases. The CDR3 has 15 residues. CDR1 LGHNA and CDR2 YSLEER come from the germline V gene. Trimming at V came to 3 bases and at J to 7 bases, leaving 7 bases not matched to a gene. This CDR3 reads CASSHRQGVMQPQHF. The CDR3 DNA reads as TGCGCCAGCAGCCATCGACAGGGGGTAATGCAGCCCCAGCATTTT.

This clonotype was seen ten or more times. The gene calls are TRBV7-2 and TRBJ2-2; D is undetermined. Trimming cost V 5 bases and J 4 bases, with 8 bases left between them. The CDR3 covers 13 residues. Germline V gives CDR1 SGHTA, CDR2 FQGNSA. The CDR3 region has the DNA TGTGCCAGCAGCGATCGGCGCACCGGGGAGCTGTTTTTT. This encodes CASSDRRTGELFF.

In its sample, this clonotype ranks as medium-sized. The chain carries TRBV7-2 and TRBJ2-1, with 9 bases identical to TRBD2. The CDR3 is 16 residues long. Germline V gene sequence: CDR1 SGHTA, CDR2 FQGNSA. V shed 5 bases and J 9 bases; nucleotides not matched to a gene: 14. The CDR3 sequence: CASSGRGGGGASEQFF. CDR3 coding DNA: TGTGCCAGCAGCGGTAGGGGCGGCGGGGGGGCCAGTGAGCAGTTCTTC.

The gene calls are TRBV20-1 and TRBJ2-1, with TRBD2 matching over 7 bases. Unmatched junction bases numbered 4, after V lost 4 bases and J lost 4 bases. Germline V gene lookup returns CDR1 DFQATT and CDR2 SNEGSKA (reference sequence). The CDR3 is 13 residues long. DNA of the CDR3: TGCAGTGCTATACGGGGGGAGTACAATGAGCAGTTCTTC. Its translation: CSAIRGEYNEQFF.

This chain uses TRBV7-2 with TRBJ2-7, with 9 bases that match TRBD1. Germline V CDR1 and CDR2: SGHTA, FQGNSA. The CDR3 has 15 residues. Germline trimming cut 4 bases from V and 3 bases from J; bases unmatched to any gene: 7. CDR3 DNA: TGTGCCAGCAGCTGGGGCGGGACAGGGATCTACGAGCAGTACTTC. Protein: CASSWGGTGIYEQYF.

This clonotype was seen a handful of times. The rearrangement joins TRBV7-8 to TRBJ2-7; tentatively, D is TRBD1 or TRBD2 (5 bases each). V was pared by 5 bases and J by 0 bases, with 14 bases between. Germline CDR1 SGHVS, CDR2 FQNEAQ. This CDR3 contains 15 residues. Here the CDR3 reads CASSEWDVSSYEQYF. CDR3 in DNA: TGTGCCAGCAGCGAATGGGACGTATCCTCCTACGAGCAGTACTTC.

The chain combines TRBV25-1 with TRBJ2-2; TRBD2 is a possible D gene (5 bases). The V gene's germline CDR1 is MGHDK and CDR2 SYGVNS. This CDR3 region has 12 residues. V was cut by 3 bases and J by 7 bases, with 6 bases left in between. The CDR3 spells CASSDRDGELFF. CDR3 bases: TGTGCCAGCAGTGACCGGGACGGGGAGCTGTTTTTT.

This clonotype has more than one count but fewer than ten. This rearrangement joins TRBV7-2 to TRBJ1-5; no clear D gene. The CDR3 covers 14 residues. In germline, CDR1 is SGHTA, CDR2 FQGNSA. Trimming stripped 1 base from V and 6 bases from J, with 10 bases between. CDR3 protein: CASSLGLAGQPQHF. The DNA for the CDR3 is TGTGCCAGCAGCTTAGGCCTGGCCGGTCAGCCCCAGCATTTT.

As for this clonotype: One end of the junction fails to match germline, which may point to a read error. The genes are TRBV4-3 and TRBJ2-7, with D unresolved. The germline CDR1 and CDR2 sequences are LGHNA and YSLEER. CDR3 length: 13 amino acids. The CDR3 sequence: CASSSRASYEQYF. The CDR3 bases are TGCGCCAGCAGCTCCCGAGCCTCCTACGAGCAATACTTC.

This clonotype was detected only a few times. CDR3 in amino acids: CASRDGVSKNIQYF. The CDR3 nucleotides are TGTGCCAGCAGAGATGGGGTCTCCAAAAACATTCAGTACTTC. This chain uses TRBV2 with TRBJ2-4; D is uncertain. This CDR3 comprises 14 residues. V shed 6 bases and J shed 2 bases, with 11 bases lying between them. CDR1 and CDR2 from the germline V gene are SNHLY and FYNNEI.

V gene TRBV7-3 combines with J gene TRBJ1-1; D gene uncertain. Germline-derived CDR1 and CDR2 are SGHTA and FQGTGA. Trimming removed 2 bases at V and 5 bases at J, with 9 bases between. This CDR3 is 13 amino acids long. CDR3 in amino acids: CASSLSAGTEAFF. The CDR3 nucleotides read TGTGCCAGCAGCTTATCAGCGGGAACTGAAGCTTTCTTT.

This clonotype has at least ten counts. One end of the junction fails to match germline, which may point to a read error. The V gene is TRBV7-2, the J gene TRBJ1-2; 7 bases agree with TRBD1. The CDR3 contains 17 residues. The germline CDR1 and CDR2 sequences are SGHTA and FQGNSA. The CDR3 sequence is CASTLRGAHRGSYGYTF. The CDR3 nucleotides read TGTGCCAGCACCTTAAGGGGGGCCCACAGGGGATCCTATGGCTACACCTTC.

The rearrangement uses TRBV29-1 and TRBJ1-2, with TRBD1 matching 7 bases. CDR1 and CDR2 (germline): SQVTM, ANQGSEA. After removal of 3 bases from V and 3 bases from J, the junction contained 16 bases not matched to a gene. This CDR3 has 17 residues. The CDR3: CSVDRKGQVFFDYGYTF. The CDR3 DNA is TGCAGCGTTGATAGGAAAGGACAGGTCTTTTTTGACTATGGCTACACCTTC.

The rearrangement uses TRBV5-1 and TRBJ1-1, with a possible D match to TRBD1 (6 bases). The CDR3 covers 15 residues. From germline, CDR1 is SGHRS and CDR2 YFSETQ. V was pared by 0 bases and J by 4 bases, with 13 bases between. In DNA, the CDR3 is TGCGCCAGCAGCTTGGCCTGGGGGGGGGCCACTGAAGCTTTCTTT. This translates into CASSLAWGGATEAFF.

Regarding this clonotype: At one end the junction does not follow the germline gene, possibly because of a read error. The chain joins TRBV20-1 to TRBJ1-6, with D possibly TRBD1 on 5 matching bases. The CDR3 sequence is 15 residues long. Germline V gene lookup returns CDR1 DFQATT and CDR2 SNEGSKA (reference sequence). CDR3 protein: CGAPDSYSYNSPLHF. The CDR3 nucleotides are TGCGGTGCTCCCGACAGCTACTCCTATAATTCACCCCTCCACTTT.